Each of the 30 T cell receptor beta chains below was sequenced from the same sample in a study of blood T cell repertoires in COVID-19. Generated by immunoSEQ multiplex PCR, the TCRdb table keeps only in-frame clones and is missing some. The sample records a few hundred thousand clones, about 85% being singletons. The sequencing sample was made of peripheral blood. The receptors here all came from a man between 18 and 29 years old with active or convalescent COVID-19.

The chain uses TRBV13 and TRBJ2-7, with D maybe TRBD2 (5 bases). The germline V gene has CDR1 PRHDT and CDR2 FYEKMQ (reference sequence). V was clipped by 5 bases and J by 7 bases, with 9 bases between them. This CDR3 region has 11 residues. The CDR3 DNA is TGTGCCAGCAGCGGAGGAGAGGAGCAGTACTTC. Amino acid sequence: CASSGGEEQYF.

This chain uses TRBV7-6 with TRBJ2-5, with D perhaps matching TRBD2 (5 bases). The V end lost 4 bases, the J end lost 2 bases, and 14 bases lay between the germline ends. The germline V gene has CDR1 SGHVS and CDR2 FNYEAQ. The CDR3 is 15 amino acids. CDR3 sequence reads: CASSYDERGQETQYF. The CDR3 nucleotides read TGTGCCAGCAGCTACGATGAACGGGGTCAAGAGACCCAGTACTTC.

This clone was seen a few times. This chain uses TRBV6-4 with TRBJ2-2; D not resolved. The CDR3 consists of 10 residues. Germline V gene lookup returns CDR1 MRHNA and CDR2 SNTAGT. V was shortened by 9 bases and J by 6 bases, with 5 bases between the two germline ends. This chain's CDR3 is CARFSGELFF. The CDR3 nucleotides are TGTGCCAGGTTCTCCGGGGAGCTGTTTTTT.

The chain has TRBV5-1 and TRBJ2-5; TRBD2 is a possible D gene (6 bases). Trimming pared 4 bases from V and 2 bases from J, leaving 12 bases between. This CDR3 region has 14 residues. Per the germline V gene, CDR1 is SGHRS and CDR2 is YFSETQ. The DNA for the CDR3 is TGCGCCAGCAGCCCCGGGGGACCTCAAGAGACCCAGTACTTC. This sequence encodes CASSPGGPQETQYF.

In DNA, the CDR3 is TGCGCCAGCAGCCAAGATCTTGGACTTTCGGATTACGGCTACACCTTC. The encoded protein is CASSQDLGLSDYGYTF. V usage is TRBV4-3 and J usage is TRBJ1-2; D gene uncertain. V lost 0 bases, J lost 8 bases, and 19 bases lay in between. Germline assignment: CDR1 LGHNA and CDR2 YSLEER. There are 16 residues in the CDR3.

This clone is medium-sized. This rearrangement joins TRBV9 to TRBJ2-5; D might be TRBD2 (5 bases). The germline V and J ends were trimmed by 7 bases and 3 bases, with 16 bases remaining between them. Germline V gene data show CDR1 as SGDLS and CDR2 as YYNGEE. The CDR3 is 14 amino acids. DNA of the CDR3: TGTGCCAGCGGCAGAGTCGCGGGTGAAGAGACCCAGTACTTC. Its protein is CASGRVAGEETQYF.

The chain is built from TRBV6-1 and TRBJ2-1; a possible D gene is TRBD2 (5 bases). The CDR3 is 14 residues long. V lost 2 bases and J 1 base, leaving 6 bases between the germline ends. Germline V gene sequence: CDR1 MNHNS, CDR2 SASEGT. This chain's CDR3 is CASSERTSYNEQFF. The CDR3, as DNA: TGTGCCAGCAGTGAAAGGACTTCCTACAATGAGCAGTTCTTC.

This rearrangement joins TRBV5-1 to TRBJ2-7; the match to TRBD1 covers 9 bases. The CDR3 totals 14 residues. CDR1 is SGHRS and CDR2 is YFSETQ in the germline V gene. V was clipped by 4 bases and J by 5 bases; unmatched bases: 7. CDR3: CASSIGDRDDEQYF. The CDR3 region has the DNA TGCGCCAGCAGCATCGGGGACAGGGATGACGAGCAGTACTTC. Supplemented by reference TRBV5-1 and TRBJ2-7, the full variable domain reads KAGVTQTPRYLIKTRGQQVTLSCSPISGHRSVSWYQQTPGQGLQFLFEYFSETQRNKGNFPGRFSGRQFSNSRSEMNVSTLELGDSALYLCASSIGDRDDEQYFGPGTRLTVT.

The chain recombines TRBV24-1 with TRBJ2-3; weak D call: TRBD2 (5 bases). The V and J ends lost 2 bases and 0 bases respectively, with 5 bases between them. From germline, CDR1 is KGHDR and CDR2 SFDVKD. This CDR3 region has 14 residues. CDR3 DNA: TGTGCCACCAGTGATTCGGGAAGCACAGATACGCAGTATTTT. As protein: CATSDSGSTDTQYF.

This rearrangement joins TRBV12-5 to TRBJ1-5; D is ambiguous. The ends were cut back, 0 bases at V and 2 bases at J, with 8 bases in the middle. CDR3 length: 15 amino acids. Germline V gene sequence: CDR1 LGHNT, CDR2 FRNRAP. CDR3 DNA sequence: TGTGCTAGTGGTTTGGTATTGGGCCGCAATCAGCCCCAGCATTTT. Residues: CASGLVLGRNQPQHF.

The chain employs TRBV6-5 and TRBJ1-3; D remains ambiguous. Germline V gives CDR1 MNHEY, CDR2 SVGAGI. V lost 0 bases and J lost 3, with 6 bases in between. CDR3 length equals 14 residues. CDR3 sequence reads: CASSYSAHGNTIYF. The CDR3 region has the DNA TGTGCCAGCAGTTACTCGGCCCATGGAAACACCATATATTTT.

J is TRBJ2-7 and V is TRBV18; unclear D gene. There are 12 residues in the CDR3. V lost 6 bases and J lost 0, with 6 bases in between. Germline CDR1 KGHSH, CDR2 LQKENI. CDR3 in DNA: TGTGCCAGCTCCCTTTCCTCCTACGAGCAGTACTTC. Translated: CASSLSSYEQYF.

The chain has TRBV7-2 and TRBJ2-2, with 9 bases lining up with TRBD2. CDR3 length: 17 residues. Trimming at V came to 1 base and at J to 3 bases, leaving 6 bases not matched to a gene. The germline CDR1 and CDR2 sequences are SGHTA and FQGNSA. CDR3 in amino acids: CASSLVAGGSDTGELFF. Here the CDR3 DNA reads TGTGCCAGCAGCTTAGTTGCGGGAGGGTCGGACACCGGGGAGCTGTTTTTT.

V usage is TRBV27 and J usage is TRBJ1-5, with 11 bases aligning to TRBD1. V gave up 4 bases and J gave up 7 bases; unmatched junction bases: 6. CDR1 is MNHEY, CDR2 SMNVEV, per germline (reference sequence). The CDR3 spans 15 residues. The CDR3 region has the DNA TGTGCCAGCAGTTCCCCCGGGACAGGGGGACAGCCCCAGCATTTT. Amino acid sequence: CASSSPGTGGQPQHF.

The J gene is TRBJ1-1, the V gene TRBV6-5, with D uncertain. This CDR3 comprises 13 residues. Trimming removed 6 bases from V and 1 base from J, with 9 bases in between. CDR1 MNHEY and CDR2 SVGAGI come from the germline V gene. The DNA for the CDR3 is TGTGCCAGCAGCCGTATAGAGAACACTGAAGCTTTCTTT. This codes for CASSRIENTEAFF.

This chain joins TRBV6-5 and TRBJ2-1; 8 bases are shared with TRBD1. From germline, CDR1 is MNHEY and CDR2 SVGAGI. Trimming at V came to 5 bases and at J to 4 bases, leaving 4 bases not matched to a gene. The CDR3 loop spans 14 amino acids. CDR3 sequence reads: CASSRRDRYNEQFF. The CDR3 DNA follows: TGTGCCAGCAGTCGGAGGGACAGGTACAATGAGCAGTTCTTC.

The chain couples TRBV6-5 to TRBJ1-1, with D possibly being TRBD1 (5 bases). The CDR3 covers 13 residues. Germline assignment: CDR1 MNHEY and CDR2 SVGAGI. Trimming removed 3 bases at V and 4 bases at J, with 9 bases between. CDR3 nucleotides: TGTGCCAGCAGTTATGGCGGGGGCACTGAAGCTTTCTTT. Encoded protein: CASSYGGGTEAFF.

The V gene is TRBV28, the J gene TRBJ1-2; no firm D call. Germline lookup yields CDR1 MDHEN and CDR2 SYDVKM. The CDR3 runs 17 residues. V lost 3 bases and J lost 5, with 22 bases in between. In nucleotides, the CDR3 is TGTGCCAGCAGTTTGGGTTTGGATGGAGGAGCCCTTTATGGCTACACCTTC. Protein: CASSLGLDGGALYGYTF.

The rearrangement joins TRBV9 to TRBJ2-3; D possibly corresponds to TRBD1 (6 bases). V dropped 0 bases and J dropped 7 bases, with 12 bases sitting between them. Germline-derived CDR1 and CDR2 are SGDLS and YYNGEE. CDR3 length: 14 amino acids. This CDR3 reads CASSVGSGAHTQYF. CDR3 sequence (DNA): TGTGCCAGCAGCGTAGGGTCAGGGGCCCATACGCAGTATTTT.

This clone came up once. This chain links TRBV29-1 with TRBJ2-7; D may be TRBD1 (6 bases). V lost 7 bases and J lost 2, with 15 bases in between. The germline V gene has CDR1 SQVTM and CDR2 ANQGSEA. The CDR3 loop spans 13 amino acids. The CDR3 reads CSAQARGTYEQYF. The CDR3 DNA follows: TGCAGCGCCCAGGCCAGGGGAACCTACGAGCAGTACTTC.

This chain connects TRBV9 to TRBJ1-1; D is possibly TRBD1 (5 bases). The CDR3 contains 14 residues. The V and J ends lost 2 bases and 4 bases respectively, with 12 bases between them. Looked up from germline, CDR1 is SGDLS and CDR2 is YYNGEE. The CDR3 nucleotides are TGTGCCAGCAGCGTCACAGGCGGGGTCACTGAAGCTTTCTTT. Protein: CASSVTGGVTEAFF.

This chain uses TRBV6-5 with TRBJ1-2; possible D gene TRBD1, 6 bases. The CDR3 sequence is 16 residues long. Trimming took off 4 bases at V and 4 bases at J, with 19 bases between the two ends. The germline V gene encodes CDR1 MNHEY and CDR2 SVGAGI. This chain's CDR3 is CASSSGPRQAFYGYTF. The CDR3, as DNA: TGTGCCAGCAGTTCGGGCCCCCGACAGGCCTTCTATGGCTACACCTTC.

As DNA, the CDR3 is TGTGCCAGTATTGCGGGGGGGACAGCGTTGGGAGATACGCAGTATTTT. This gives the protein CASIAGGTALGDTQYF. The chain couples TRBV19 to TRBJ2-3; 9 bases map to TRBD2. This CDR3 is 16 amino acids long. The germline CDR1 and CDR2 sequences are LNHDA and SQIVND (reference sequence). Trimming cost V 7 bases and J 5 bases; bases outside gene matches: 13.

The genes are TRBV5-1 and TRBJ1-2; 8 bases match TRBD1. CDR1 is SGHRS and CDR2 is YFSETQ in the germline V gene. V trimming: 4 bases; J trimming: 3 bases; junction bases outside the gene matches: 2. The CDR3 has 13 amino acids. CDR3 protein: CASSQDRDYGYTF. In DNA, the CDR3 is TGCGCCAGCAGCCAGGACAGGGACTATGGCTACACCTTC.

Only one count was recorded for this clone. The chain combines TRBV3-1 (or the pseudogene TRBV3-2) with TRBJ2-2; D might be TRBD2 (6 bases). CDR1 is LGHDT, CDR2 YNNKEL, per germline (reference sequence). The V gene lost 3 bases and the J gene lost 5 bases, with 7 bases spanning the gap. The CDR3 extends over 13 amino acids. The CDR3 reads CASSQGTTGELFF. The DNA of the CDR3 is TGTGCCAGCAGCCAGGGGACTACCGGGGAGCTGTTTTTT.

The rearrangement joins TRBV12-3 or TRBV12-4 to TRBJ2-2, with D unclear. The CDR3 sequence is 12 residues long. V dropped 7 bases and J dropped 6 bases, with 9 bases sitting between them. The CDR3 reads CASTEQAGELFF. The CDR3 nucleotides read TGTGCCAGCACTGAGCAGGCCGGGGAGCTGTTTTTT.

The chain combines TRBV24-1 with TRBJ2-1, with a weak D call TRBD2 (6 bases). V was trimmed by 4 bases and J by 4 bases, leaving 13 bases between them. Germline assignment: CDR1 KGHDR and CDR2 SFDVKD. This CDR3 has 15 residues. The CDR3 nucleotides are TGTGCCACCAGTGAGCTCGGGGCGGGGTACAATGAGCAGTTCTTC. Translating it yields CATSELGAGYNEQFF.

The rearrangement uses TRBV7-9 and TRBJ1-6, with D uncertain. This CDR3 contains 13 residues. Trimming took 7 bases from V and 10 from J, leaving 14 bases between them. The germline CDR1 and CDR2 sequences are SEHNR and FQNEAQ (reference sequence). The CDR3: CASKPSEESPLHF. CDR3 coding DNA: TGTGCCAGCAAACCTTCGGAGGAATCACCCCTCCACTTT.

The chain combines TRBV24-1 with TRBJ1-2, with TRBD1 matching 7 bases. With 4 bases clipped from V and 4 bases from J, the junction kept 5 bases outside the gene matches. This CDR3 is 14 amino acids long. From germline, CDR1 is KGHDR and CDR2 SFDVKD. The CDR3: CATSEGRGAYGYTF. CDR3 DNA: TGTGCCACCAGTGAGGGCAGGGGGGCCTATGGCTACACCTTC.

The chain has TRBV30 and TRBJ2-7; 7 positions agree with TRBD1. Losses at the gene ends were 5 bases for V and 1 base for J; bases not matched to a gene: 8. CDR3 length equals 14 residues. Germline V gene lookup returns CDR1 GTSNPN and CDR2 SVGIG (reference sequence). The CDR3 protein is CAWSQGVGSYEQYF. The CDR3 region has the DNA TGTGCCTGGTCCCAGGGGGTAGGTTCCTACGAGCAGTACTTC. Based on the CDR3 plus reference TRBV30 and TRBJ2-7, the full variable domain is SQTIHQWPATLVQPVGSPLSLECTVEGTSNPNLYWYRQAAGRGLQLLFYSVGIGQISSEVPQNLSASRPQDRQFILSSKKLLLSDSGFYLCAWSQGVGSYEQYFGPGTRLTVT.